This T cell receptor beta chain was obtained from a study of T cells in localized non-small cell lung cancer. Findings and limits, study-wide: Because researchers sequenced only one region of the tumor, heterogeneity is still possible. There was higher T cell clonality in uninvolved adjacent lung than in tumor, and it was highest there. Turning up in adjacent lung were a median roughly 59 of the top 100 tumor clones.

Looked up from germline, CDR1 is SEHNR and CDR2 is FQNEAQ (reference sequence). The CDR3 covers 14 residues. The V gene lost 5 bases and the J gene lost 11 bases, with 18 bases spanning the gap. Sequencing used immunoSEQ multiplex PCR; TCRdb keeps in-frame clones, though not all of them. The data hold tens of thousands of clones, with around 79% observed a single time. Note on this clone: Its antigen remains unidentified.

Here the sequenced sample was peripheral blood, taken before any cancer treatment. The chain employs TRBV7-9 and TRBJ1-4; D ambiguous. The receptor comes from a male donor aged 60 or over with stage III squamous cell lung carcinoma. CDR3 DNA sequence: TGTGCCAGCAGCGACGGTCGAGAAGGTCGGAAACTGTTTTTT. Translated: CASSDGREGRKLFF.